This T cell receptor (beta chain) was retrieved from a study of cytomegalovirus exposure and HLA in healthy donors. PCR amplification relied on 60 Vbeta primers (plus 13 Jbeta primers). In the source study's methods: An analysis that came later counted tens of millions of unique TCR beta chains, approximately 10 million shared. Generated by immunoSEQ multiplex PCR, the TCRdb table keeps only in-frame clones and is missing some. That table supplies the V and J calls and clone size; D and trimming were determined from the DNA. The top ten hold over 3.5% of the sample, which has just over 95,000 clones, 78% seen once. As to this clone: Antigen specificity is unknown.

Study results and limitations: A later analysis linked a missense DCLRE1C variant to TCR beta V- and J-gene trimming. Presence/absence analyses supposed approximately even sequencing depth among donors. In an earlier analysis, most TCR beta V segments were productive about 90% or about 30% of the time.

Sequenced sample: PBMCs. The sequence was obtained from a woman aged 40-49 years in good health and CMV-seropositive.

CDR3 region: CASSPDRLVSADTQYF. CDR3 bases: TGTGCCAGCAGCCCCGACCGACTAGTTAGTGCAGATACGCAGTATTTT. The chain is built from TRBV7-8 and TRBJ2-3; tentatively, D is TRBD2 (6 bases). V lost 5 bases to trimming and J lost 4 bases, with 19 bases between them. The CDR3 runs to 16 residues. Germline V gene data show CDR1 as SGHVS and CDR2 as FQNEAQ.